The clone carrying this T cell receptor beta chain has a count of ten or more. Antigen unknown. This record comes from a study of neurological immune-mediated disorders. As for the study in general: Of the approximately 35 patients with multiple sclerosis, some 30 had relapsing-remitting MS, whereas the remaining 3 had secondary progressive MS.

Study outcomes and limitations: Private repertoires in all groups were suggested, as expanded clones shared no CDR3 amino acid sequences across subjects. Phylogenetic grouping placed 18 of 34 multiple sclerosis patients' repertoires in one related-CDR3 cluster, a possible signature.

5'RACE with 10-nucleotide random UMIs generated the cDNA. Via MiXCR, TCRdb re-called the 5' RACE reads, giving one row per CDR3 protein. The sample lists some 60,000 distinct CDR3 sequences, roughly 2.5% seen once, with approximately 3% in the top ten. CDR1 SGHAT and CDR2 FQNNGV come from the germline V gene. V lost 3 bases, J lost 6 bases, and 12 bases lay in between. This CDR3 contains 14 residues. This TCR was recovered from a man aged 50 to 59 with multiple sclerosis. The specimen was PBMCs. The J gene is TRBJ2-1, the V gene TRBV11-2; perhaps TRBD1 as D (5 bases). CDR3 in DNA: TGTGCCAGCAGCTTGGGGCCTCCTGGCAATGAGCAGTTCTTC. The encoded protein is CASSLGPPGNEQFF. The full variable domain, in which reference TRBV11-2 and TRBJ2-1 provide the parts outside the CDR3, is EAGVAQSPRYKIIEKRQSVAFWCNPISGHATLYWYQQILGQGPKLLIQFQNNGVVDDSQLPKDRFSAERLKGVDSTLKIQPAKLEDSAVYLCASSLGPPGNEQFFGPGTRLTVL.